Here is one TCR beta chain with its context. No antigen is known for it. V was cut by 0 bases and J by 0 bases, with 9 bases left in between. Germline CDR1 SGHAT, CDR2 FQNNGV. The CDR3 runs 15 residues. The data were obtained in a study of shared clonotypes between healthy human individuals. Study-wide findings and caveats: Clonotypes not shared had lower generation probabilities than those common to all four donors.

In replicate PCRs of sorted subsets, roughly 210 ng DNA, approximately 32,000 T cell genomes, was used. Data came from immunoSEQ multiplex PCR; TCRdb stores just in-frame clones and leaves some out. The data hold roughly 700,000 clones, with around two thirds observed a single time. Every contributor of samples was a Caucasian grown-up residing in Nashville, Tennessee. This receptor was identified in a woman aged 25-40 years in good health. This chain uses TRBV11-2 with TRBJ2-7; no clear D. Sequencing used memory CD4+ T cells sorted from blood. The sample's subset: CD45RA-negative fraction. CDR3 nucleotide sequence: TGTGCCAGCAGCTTAGATCAGGCCGTCTCCTACGAGCAGTACTTC. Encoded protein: CASSLDQAVSYEQYF.